These 29 T cell receptor beta chains were sequenced from one sample in a study of tumor-infiltrating lymphocytes in primary liver carcinoma. Germline DNA was also extracted, and blood RNA was taken from unsorted whole blood. From 450 to 600 ng total RNA, TCR beta cDNA was generated with a primer in the constant region. What produced the TCR beta libraries was three nested multiplex PCR rounds using slightly modified ARM-PCR. A C-beta reverse primer and TRBV1-TRBV30 forward primers served in each of the first two PCR rounds, at ten to eleven cycles apiece. TCRdb reprocessed the multiplex PCR reads via MiXCR and lists one record per CDR3 protein. The top ten hold approximately 9% of the sample, which has 300,000 to 400,000 distinct CDR3 sequences, 60% to 80% seen once. Specimen: peripheral blood. These receptors all come from a man aged 40-50 years with primary liver carcinoma and hepatitis B virus infection.

Notes on this clonotype: The conserved phenylalanine or tryptophan normally closing the CDR3 is absent here, so this likely arose from a read error. Because the CDR3's place on the DNA is in doubt, the DNA is left out and the CDR3 is given as listed by TCRdb. The rearrangement uses TRBV12-3 or TRBV12-4 and TRBJ1-1; the table's TRBD1 call for D was not verified on the DNA. The CDR3 region is 14 residues in length, termini included. CDR3 sequence reads: CASTFRGMNTETFS.

In its sample, this clonotype was seen a few times. The rearrangement links TRBV12-3 or TRBV12-4 to TRBJ2-7; a possible D gene is TRBD2 (5 bases). The CDR3 is made up of 15 amino acids. V dropped 6 bases and J dropped 7 bases, with 22 bases sitting between them. The CDR3 coding sequence is TGTGCCAGCAGCCCAGGAGGCGGCCGGATGCGGGAGCAGTACTTC. It specifies CASSPGGGRMREQYF.

The genes are TRBV5-4 and TRBJ2-3; no clear D. The V end was cut by 2 bases, the J end by 8 bases, with 15 bases between. This CDR3 is built from 14 residues. Germline V CDR1 and CDR2: SGHNT, YYREEE (reference sequence). The CDR3 DNA reads as TGTGCCAGCAGCTTTTTAGCCGAATGGGGTACGCAGTATTTT. This gives the protein CASSFLAEWGTQYF. The complete variable domain, with remaining parts taken from reference TRBV5-4 and TRBJ2-3, reads ETGVTQSPTHLIKTRGQQVTLRCSSQSGHNTVSWYQQALGQGPQFIFQYYREEENGRGNFPPRFSGLQFPNYSSELNVNALELDDSALYLCASSFLAEWGTQYFGPGTRLTVL.

This clonotype is a singleton in its sample. Compared with germline, one end of the junction differs, possibly owing to a read error. This rearrangement joins TRBV6-2 or TRBV6-3 to TRBJ2-7, with D perhaps matching TRBD1 (6 bases). CDR1 and CDR2 (germline): MNHEY, SVGEGT. The CDR3 length is 15 residues. The DNA of the CDR3 is TGTGCCGGCAGCCGAAACAGGGATTATATCTACGAGCAGTACTTC. Translating gives CAGSRNRDYIYEQYF.

Remarks on this clonotype: Just one base apart from a much larger clone, this may be a read error. J is TRBJ2-5 and V is TRBV11-3; D perhaps matches TRBD2 (5 bases). Germline V CDR1 and CDR2: SGHNT, YENEEA. The ends were cut back, 5 bases at V and 1 base at J, with 11 bases in the middle. The CDR3 contains 14 residues. Here the CDR3 reads CASSRATTQETQYF. For the CDR3, the DNA is TGTGCCAGCAGCCGAGCGACTACCCAAGAGACCCAGTACTTC.

This chain uses TRBV20-1 with TRBJ2-5, with D perhaps TRBD1 (5 bases). CDR1 and CDR2 from the germline V gene are DFQATT and SNEGSKA (reference sequence). The CDR3 extends over 13 amino acids. V was clipped by 2 bases and J by 2 bases, with 9 bases between them. In DNA, the CDR3 is TGCAGTGCTAGAAGGCAGGGTCAAGAGACCCAGTACTTC. Its translation is CSARRQGQETQYF.

This clonotype has a count of ten or more. The chain combines TRBV5-6 with TRBJ2-5, with D possibly TRBD1 on 6 matching bases. Trimming shortened V by 4 bases and J by 5 bases, and 15 bases separated the two germline ends. The CDR3 totals 14 residues. Germline CDR1 is SGHDT and CDR2 is YYEEEE. In DNA form, the CDR3 reads TGTGCCAGCAGCACAGGGTATTCTGGGGAGACCCAGTACTTC. This translates into CASSTGYSGETQYF.

The chain has TRBV6-5 and TRBJ2-7; no clear D gene. V was clipped by 1 base and J by 3 bases, with 13 bases between them. CDR1 MNHEY and CDR2 SVGAGI come from the germline V gene. The CDR3 extends over 15 amino acids. CDR3 residues: CASSYLPQAGYEQYF. The CDR3 DNA is TGTGCCAGCAGTTACTTGCCCCAGGCTGGCTACGAGCAGTACTTC.

The chain has TRBV7-9 and TRBJ2-1; 8 nucleotides line up with TRBD1. This CDR3 comprises 16 residues. The germline gives CDR1 SEHNR, CDR2 FQNEAQ (reference sequence). V was pared by 4 bases and J by 2 bases, with 7 bases of the junction left unmatched. CDR3 nucleotide sequence: TGTGCCAGCAGCTCCGCAGGGGGCATAACCTACAATGAGCAGTTCTTC. It codes for CASSSAGGITYNEQFF.

In the case of this clonotype: One end of the junction fails to match germline, which may point to a read error. V usage is TRBV6-2 or TRBV6-3 and J usage is TRBJ2-7; possibly TRBD1 or TRBD2 for D (6 bases each). The CDR3 is 18 residues long. Germline V lookup: CDR1 MNHEY, CDR2 SVGEGT. In DNA, the CDR3 is TGTGCTAGCAGTTACACGATCGGTGGGGGGCGGATCTCCTACGAGCAGTACTTC. Translating it yields CASSYTIGGGRISYEQYF.

This clonotype was detected a few times. The J gene is TRBJ2-6, the V gene TRBV20-1, with D possibly matching TRBD1 (6 bases). The CDR3 runs 14 residues. Germline CDR1 and CDR2: DFQATT and SNEGSKA (reference sequence). V shed 5 bases and J shed 0 bases, with 8 bases lying between them. The CDR3: CSASDSSGANVLTF. The CDR3 nucleotides read TGCAGTGCTTCGGACAGCTCTGGGGCCAACGTCCTGACTTTC.

About this clonotype itself: The germline gene is not matched at one end of the junction; a read error may be the cause. The rearrangement links TRBV4-2 to TRBJ1-2; possibly TRBD1 for D (5 bases). The germline gives CDR1 LGHNA, CDR2 YNFKEQ. The CDR3 runs 14 residues. The CDR3 is CASSQVLGDYGYTF. CDR3 nucleotide sequence: TGTGCCAGTAGCCAAGTGCTGGGGGACTATGGCTACACCTTC.

On this clonotype: Here the CDR3 omits its conserved ending phenylalanine or tryptophan, so a read error is the likely source. CDR3 amino acids: CSVGDVSSGAKVLTS. The CDR3 DNA sequence: TGCAGCGTTGGGGACGTAAGCTCTGGGGCCAAGGTCCTGACTTCC. V gene TRBV29-1 combines with J gene TRBJ2-6; perhaps D is TRBD1 or TRBD2 (5 bases each). Germline CDR1 and CDR2: SQVTM and ANQGSEA. The CDR3 contains 15 residues.

A remark on this clonotype: A much larger clone sits a single nucleotide away, making a read error possible. CDR3 in amino acids: CASRLAERDGYTF. Here the CDR3 DNA reads TGCGCCAGCAGACTCGCCGAAAGGGATGGCTACACCTTC. This chain connects TRBV5-1 to TRBJ1-2; no firm D call. The germline V and J ends were trimmed by 5 bases and 6 bases, with 14 bases remaining between them. The CDR3 runs 13 residues. Germline V gene sequence: CDR1 SGHRS, CDR2 YFSETQ.

The genes are TRBV12-3 or TRBV12-4 and TRBJ1-1, with D uncertain. Trimming shortened V by 2 bases and J by 3 bases, and 7 bases separated the two germline ends. The CDR3 is 13 residues long. In DNA, the CDR3 is TGTGCCAGCAGTTTAAAGGTGGACACTGAAGCTTTCTTT. Amino acids: CASSLKVDTEAFF.

Details on this clonotype: Just one base apart from a much larger clone, this may be a read error. Since the CDR3 does not end with the conserved phenylalanine or tryptophan, this likely comes from a read error. The chain joins TRBV6-1 to TRBJ2-1, with no clear D. The CDR3 has 13 residues. Trimming stripped 3 bases from V and 1 base from J, with 4 bases between. Per the germline V gene, CDR1 is MNHNS and CDR2 is SASEGT. CDR3 region: CASSDLSYNEQFS. The CDR3 nucleotides read TGTGCCAGCAGTGACTTATCCTACAATGAGCAGTTCTCC.

As concerns this clonotype: A much larger clone lies one base from this, so it may be a read error. This rearrangement joins TRBV6-1 to TRBJ1-1; possibly TRBD1 for D (6 bases). Germline V CDR1 and CDR2: MNHNS, SASEGT. The CDR3 extends over 15 amino acids. Trimming removed 7 bases at V and 3 bases at J, with 18 bases between. The CDR3 sequence is CASTPWDIGDTEAFF. The CDR3 DNA is TGTGCCAGCACCCCCTGGGACATAGGAGACACTGAAGCTTTCTTT.

This clonotype was recorded once. The junction does not match germline at one end; this may be a read error. The rearrangement links TRBV20-1 to TRBJ2-5; 10 positions match TRBD2. Germline assignment: CDR1 DFQATT and CDR2 SNEGSKA (reference sequence). The CDR3 is 14 amino acids. CDR3 loop: CIASKAGGFQTQYF. CDR3 coding DNA: TGCATTGCTAGTAAAGCGGGGGGGTTCCAGACCCAGTACTTC.

Of note for this clonotype: A clone one base away is much larger, so this may be a read error. This chain joins TRBV4-2 and TRBJ2-2; the match to TRBD2 covers 7 bases. Germline V lookup: CDR1 LGHNA, CDR2 YNFKEQ. The CDR3 contains 16 residues. After removal of 4 bases from V and 2 bases from J, the junction contained 7 bases not matched to a gene. CDR3 residues: CASSREAGINTGELFF. The CDR3 DNA follows: TGTGCCAGCAGCCGAGAAGCGGGAATAAACACCGGGGAGCTGTTTTTT.

This clonotype appeared a few times. The chain carries TRBV10-2 and TRBJ1-1; 7 bases are a match to TRBD1. Trimming took 6 bases from V and 4 from J; bases not matched to a gene: 8. Germline V gene lookup returns CDR1 WSHSY and CDR2 SAAADI. The CDR3 runs 14 residues. CDR3 region: CASRDLTGTTEAFF. DNA for the CDR3: TGCGCCAGCAGGGATCTGACAGGGACCACTGAAGCTTTCTTT.

This clonotype was detected ten times or more. The gene calls are TRBV4-1 and TRBJ2-6; no reliable D call. The CDR3 runs 15 residues. Trimming removed 1 base at V and 0 bases at J, with 4 bases between. From germline, CDR1 is MGHRA and CDR2 YSYEKL. In DNA, the CDR3 is TGCGCCAGCAGCCAAGTGAACTCTGGGGCCAACGTCCTGACTTTC. Translating gives CASSQVNSGANVLTF.

This clonotype has just one count. A read error may account for a junction end that differs from germline. V and J are TRBV11-3 and TRBJ2-1; D possibly corresponds to TRBD1 (5 bases). CDR1 SGHNT and CDR2 YENEEA come from the germline V gene. This CDR3 is built from 16 residues. CDR3 DNA: TGTGCCTGCAGCCCCCGACAGTTGAGCTCCTACAATGAGAAGTTCTTC. Its translation: CACSPRQLSSYNEKFF.

The chain recombines TRBV6-1 with TRBJ2-3; possible D gene TRBD2, 6 bases. The germline CDR1 and CDR2 sequences are MNHNS and SASEGT. V dropped 7 bases and J dropped 3 bases, with 17 bases sitting between them. The CDR3 runs to 15 residues. CDR3 amino acids: CASTAGGGGTDTQYF. The CDR3 DNA sequence: TGTGCCAGCACTGCAGGAGGTGGAGGGACAGATACGCAGTATTTT.

This chain uses TRBV5-4 with TRBJ2-1; 7 nucleotides line up with TRBD2. Trimming cost V 6 bases and J 6 bases; bases outside gene matches: 18. The CDR3 runs to 17 residues. Germline V CDR1 and CDR2: SGHNT, YYREEE (reference sequence). CDR3 sequence: CASKWGGIFAMGNEQFF. For the CDR3, the DNA is TGTGCCAGCAAATGGGGAGGGATATTTGCAATGGGCAATGAGCAGTTCTTC.

This clonotype has a count of ten or more. V usage is TRBV10-3 and J usage is TRBJ2-1; TRBD2 is a possible D gene (6 bases). Germline assignment: CDR1 ENHRY and CDR2 SYGVKD. The CDR3 is 15 amino acids. Trimming left V 7 bases short and J 3 bases short, with 16 bases between. The CDR3 sequence is CAITKGLEGYNEQFF. In nucleotides, the CDR3 is TGTGCCATCACCAAGGGACTTGAGGGCTACAATGAGCAGTTCTTC.

Comment on this clonotype: Possible read error: a much larger clone is one base away. J is TRBJ2-1 and V is TRBV10-1; D perhaps matches TRBD2 (6 bases). Germline assignment: CDR1 WNHNN and CDR2 SYGVQD (reference sequence). This CDR3 has 14 residues. The CDR3 here is CASSAGSVGNVQFF. In DNA form, the CDR3 reads TGCGCCAGCAGTGCCGGGAGTGTGGGCAATGTGCAGTTCTTC.

To note about this clonotype: The conserved closing phenylalanine or tryptophan is absent in this CDR3, likely reflecting a read error. The rearrangement joins TRBV11-2 to TRBJ2-3, with 8 bases aligning to TRBD1. The CDR3 runs 16 residues. The germline CDR1 and CDR2 sequences are SGHAT and FQNNGV. After removal of 6 bases from V and 3 bases from J, the junction contained 11 bases not matched to a gene. CDR3 nucleotides: TGTGCCAGCAGTCCCCGGCGGACAGGGTTGACAGATACGCAGTATTCT. Protein product: CASSPRRTGLTDTQYS.

As for this clonotype: A much larger clonotype is one base distant, so this may be a read error. The V gene is TRBV4-3, the J gene TRBJ2-7, with 9 bases identical to TRBD2. Germline values: CDR1 LGHNA, CDR2 YSLEER. The CDR3 covers 15 residues. Here the CDR3 DNA reads TGTGCCAGCAGCCCAGATGGCGGGAGGGGCTACGAGCAGTACTTC. Its translation: CASSPDGGRGYEQYF.

V usage is TRBV11-2 and J usage is TRBJ1-3; D not resolved. V lost 5 bases, J lost 4 bases, and 9 bases lay in between. This CDR3 is built from 13 residues. The germline CDR1 and CDR2 sequences are SGHAT and FQNNGV. This chain's CDR3 is CASSTAGGNTIYF. The CDR3 nucleotides are TGTGCCAGCAGCACAGCGGGGGGAAACACCATATATTTT.